This entry lists 23 T cell receptor beta chains sequenced from one sample in a study of blood T cell repertoires in COVID-19. Only in-frame clones appear in the TCRdb table, and some are missing; sequencing was by immunoSEQ multiplex PCR. The sample includes 310,000 or so clones, 70% to 90% of them seen just once. What was sequenced was PBMCs or T cells enriched from blood (not recorded which). The receptor set was obtained from a woman aged 35 to 49 who had recovered from COVID-19.

The chain is built from TRBV2 and TRBJ1-5; TRBD1 agrees at 7 bases. The CDR3 spans 12 residues. Trimming removed 8 bases from V and 6 bases from J; junction bases left unmatched: 4. The germline V gene encodes CDR1 SNHLY and CDR2 FYNNEI. DNA for the CDR3: TGTGCCAGCGGGGCAGGGGGTCAGCCCCAGCATTTT. Translated: CASGAGGQPQHF.

The rearrangement joins TRBV25-1 to TRBJ1-4; D might be TRBD1 (6 bases). The germline gives CDR1 MGHDK, CDR2 SYGVNS. Deletions cut 6 bases from V and 5 bases from J, with 10 bases between. The CDR3 consists of 13 residues. The CDR3 sequence is CASRGTKNEKLFF. Here the CDR3 DNA reads TGTGCCAGCAGGGGGACAAAAAATGAAAAACTGTTTTTT. The variable domain in full, with the rest retrieved from reference TRBV25-1 and TRBJ1-4, is EADIYQTPRYLVIGTGKKITLECSQTMGHDKMYWYQQDPGMELHLIHYSYGVNSTEKGDLSSESTVSRIRTEHFPLTLESARPSHTSQYLCASRGTKNEKLFFGSGTQLSVL.

Comment on this clone: Other DNA sequences of this sample code for an identical CDR3. The chain uses TRBV7-2 and TRBJ1-4, with TRBD1 as a possible D gene (6 bases). CDR3 length equals 14 residues. CDR1 and CDR2 (germline): SGHTA, FQGNSA. With 1 base removed from V and 7 bases from J, the gap between germline ends came to 10 bases. The CDR3 loop is CASSLGQGFEKLFF. CDR3 sequence (DNA): TGTGCCAGCAGCTTAGGGCAGGGGTTTGAAAAACTGTTTTTT.

This clone was found once. The chain combines TRBV20-1 with TRBJ1-2, with D tentatively TRBD1 (5 bases). With 3 bases removed from V and 7 bases from J, the gap between germline ends came to 18 bases. The CDR3 loop spans 14 amino acids. CDR1 and CDR2 from the germline V gene are DFQATT and SNEGSKA (reference sequence). The CDR3 nucleotides are TGCAGTGCTAGTGGAGTCCAGGGTTTTGGTGGCTACACCTTC. Translated, it gives CSASGVQGFGGYTF.

CDR3 region: CASSTNRVAGAEQYF. The CDR3 nucleotides are TGTGCCAGTAGTACAAACAGGGTAGCGGGAGCCGAGCAGTACTTC. The chain has TRBV19 and TRBJ2-7; 9 bases fit TRBD2. The CDR3 contains 15 residues. Trimming removed 4 bases from V and 6 bases from J; junction bases left unmatched: 10. Per germline, CDR1 LNHDA and CDR2 SQIVND (reference sequence).

This chain links TRBV12-3 or TRBV12-4 with TRBJ2-1; D possibly corresponds to TRBD2 (5 bases). V lost 5 bases and J lost 10, with 15 bases in between. The CDR3 length is 13 residues. The CDR3 DNA is TGTGCCAGCAGTCCATCTAGCCCCCGGGAGCAGTTCTTC. Amino acids: CASSPSSPREQFF.

The gene calls are TRBV21-1 and TRBJ1-5; TRBD1 was called by the table and not checked on the DNA. TRBV21-1 is annotated as a pseudogene. This CDR3 is 17 amino acids long. This CDR3 reads CASSKALDSRGNQPQHF. Written as DNA, the CDR3 is TGTGCCAGCAGCAAAGCCCTGGACAGTCGGGGCAATCAGCCCCAGCATTTT.

The rearrangement links TRBV28 to TRBJ1-1, with D unclear. The CDR3 has 15 amino acids. Trimming removed 1 base from V and 1 base from J, with 10 bases in between. From germline, CDR1 is MDHEN and CDR2 SYDVKM. CDR3: CASSLSRLSNTEAFF. The CDR3 DNA reads TGTGCCAGCAGTTTATCCCGACTCTCGAACACTGAAGCTTTCTTT.

This chain joins TRBV27 and TRBJ1-1, with D maybe TRBD1 (6 bases). CDR1 is MNHEY and CDR2 is SMNVEV in the germline V gene (reference sequence). V was pared by 6 bases and J by 5 bases, with 13 bases between. The CDR3 runs 13 residues. As DNA, the CDR3 is TGTGCCAGCAGCGGAGGGGGGGTAACTGAAGCTTTCTTT. The encoded protein is CASSGGGVTEAFF.

J is TRBJ2-3 and V is TRBV27, with a possible D match to TRBD1 (5 bases). Germline values: CDR1 MNHEY, CDR2 SMNVEV (reference sequence). V gave up 6 bases and J gave up 4 bases, with 14 bases separating them. The CDR3 has 14 amino acids. DNA for the CDR3: TGTGCCAGCAGAGGGGTGGATTGGGCAGATACGCAGTATTTT. This gives the protein CASRGVDWADTQYF.

As regards this clone: Other DNA sequences from this sample encode an identical CDR3 as well. The chain employs TRBV5-1 and TRBJ2-7, with TRBD1 identical over 7 bases. Germline V CDR1 and CDR2: SGHRS, YFSETQ. This CDR3 comprises 14 residues. V shed 1 base, J shed 2 bases, and the junction held 3 bases outside the gene matches. The CDR3 DNA sequence: TGCGCCAGCAGCTTGATCCAGGGGGCCTACGAGCAGTACTTC. Protein sequence: CASSLIQGAYEQYF.

The chain recombines TRBV30 with TRBJ2-5; 8 bases line up with TRBD1. This CDR3 has 16 amino acids. The germline V gene encodes CDR1 GTSNPN and CDR2 SVGIG (reference sequence). V trimming: 5 bases; J trimming: 1 base; junction bases outside the gene matches: 12. CDR3 amino acids: CAWSGTGLLGQETQYF. The CDR3 nucleotides are TGTGCCTGGTCCGGGACAGGCCTTTTGGGCCAAGAGACCCAGTACTTC.

The sample holds one count of this clone. This chain uses TRBV6-2 or TRBV6-3 with TRBJ1-2; D is unresolved. Trimming took 5 bases from V and 13 from J, leaving 29 bases between them. This CDR3 is 16 amino acids long. The germline CDR1 and CDR2 sequences are MNHEY and SVGEGT. CDR3 nucleotides: TGTGCCAGCAGTACCGCAGCCCAGACCGCCTGGGAGGTAGGCACCTTC. The encoded protein is CASSTAAQTAWEVGTF.

The chain employs TRBV11-3 and TRBJ1-1; D gene unclear. This CDR3 is built from 13 residues. V lost 1 base to trimming and J lost 6 bases, with 9 bases between them. Germline CDR1 SGHNT, CDR2 YENEEA. The CDR3: CASSLVASAEAFF. DNA of the CDR3: TGTGCCAGCAGCTTAGTAGCGTCTGCTGAAGCTTTCTTT.

In this sample, this clone turned up once. The chain has TRBV5-8 and TRBJ2-2, with 9 bases matching TRBD1. The CDR3 spans 15 residues. Germline CDR1 and CDR2: SGHTS and YDEGEE. Germline trimming cut 5 bases from V and 4 bases from J; bases unmatched to any gene: 6. CDR3 residues: CASRSGTGTTGELFF. As DNA, the CDR3 is TGTGCCAGCAGGTCCGGGACAGGGACCACCGGGGAGCTGTTTTTT.

The rearrangement uses TRBV28 and TRBJ2-7; TRBD2 is a possible D gene (6 bases). The CDR3 extends over 14 amino acids. Germline V CDR1 and CDR2: MDHEN, SYDVKM. V was clipped by 8 bases and J by 0 bases, with 14 bases between them. For the CDR3, the DNA is TGTGCCAGCGGGGGGACGCTTAGCTCCTACGAGCAGTACTTC. This translates into CASGGTLSSYEQYF.

The table lists this clone with a few counts. The rearrangement uses TRBV2 and TRBJ2-1, with 13 bases identical to TRBD2. The CDR3 length is 16 residues. Unmatched junction bases numbered 7, after V lost 4 bases and J lost 7 bases. Germline CDR1 and CDR2: SNHLY and FYNNEI. CDR3 in amino acids: CASSAVGTSGNNEQFF. The CDR3 bases are TGTGCCAGCAGTGCGGTCGGGACTAGCGGGAATAATGAGCAGTTCTTC. The whole variable domain, filled in from reference TRBV2 and TRBJ2-1, reads EPEVTQTPSHQVTQMGQEVILRCVPISNHLYFYWYRQILGQKVEFLVSFYNNEISEKSEIFDDQFSVERPDGSNFTLKIRSTKLEDSAMYFCASSAVGTSGNNEQFFGPGTRLTVL.

This chain uses TRBV7-6 with TRBJ1-1; 8 positions agree with TRBD1. Trimming took 1 base from V and 1 from J; bases not matched to a gene: 14. This CDR3 has 19 residues. Germline V CDR1 and CDR2: SGHVS, FNYEAQ. The CDR3: CASSLGARGAGGQNTEAFF. As DNA, the CDR3 is TGTGCCAGCAGCTTAGGAGCGAGAGGAGCAGGGGGCCAGAACACTGAAGCTTTCTTT.

The chain employs TRBV5-1 and TRBJ1-2, with D uncertain. Deletions cut 4 bases from V and 6 bases from J, with 13 bases between. CDR3 length: 13 amino acids. Germline V gene lookup returns CDR1 SGHRS and CDR2 YFSETQ. The CDR3 bases are TGCGCCAGCAGCCCCGAGCGGCGAGATGGCTACACCTTC. It encodes CASSPERRDGYTF. Complete variable domain (other parts from reference TRBV5-1 and TRBJ1-2): KAGVTQTPRYLIKTRGQQVTLSCSPISGHRSVSWYQQTPGQGLQFLFEYFSETQRNKGNFPGRFSGRQFSNSRSEMNVSTLELGDSALYLCASSPERRDGYTFGSGTRLTVV.

The chain joins TRBV7-9 to TRBJ2-1, with 12 bases aligning to TRBD2. The germline gives CDR1 SEHNR, CDR2 FQNEAQ (reference sequence). V was clipped by 2 bases and J by 3 bases; unmatched bases: 5. The CDR3 spans 17 residues. CDR3 region: CASSLQGGLAGYNEQFF. CDR3 nucleotide sequence: TGTGCCAGCAGCTTACAGGGGGGACTAGCGGGCTACAATGAGCAGTTCTTC.

The chain uses TRBV7-2 and TRBJ2-3, with TRBD1 matching 10 bases. V lost 5 bases to trimming and J lost 0 bases; unmatched junction nucleotides: 5. This CDR3 spans 16 amino acids. Looked up from germline, CDR1 is SGHTA and CDR2 is FQGNSA. The CDR3 here is CASSMDRGTSTDTQYF. CDR3 bases: TGTGCCAGCAGCATGGACAGGGGGACTAGCACAGATACGCAGTATTTT.

This clone was recorded at least ten times. This chain links TRBV30 with TRBJ2-2; tentative D call: TRBD1 (6 bases). Trimming stripped 4 bases from V and 4 bases from J, with 16 bases between. CDR3 length: 15 residues. CDR1 is GTSNPN, CDR2 SVGIG, per germline (reference sequence). The DNA of the CDR3 is TGTGCCTGGACAGCTGTGTCAGGGGCCACCGGGGAGCTGTTTTTT. This translates into CAWTAVSGATGELFF.

This rearrangement joins TRBV11-3 to TRBJ2-2, with a tentative D call TRBD2 (5 bases). Germline V gene sequence: CDR1 SGHNT, CDR2 YENEEA. This CDR3 is built from 16 residues. V was trimmed by 2 bases and J by 4 bases, leaving 14 bases between them. CDR3 coding DNA: TGTGCCAGCAGCTTACAAGGGAGCAGCGGCACCGGGGAGCTGTTTTTT. Translation gives CASSLQGSSGTGELFF.